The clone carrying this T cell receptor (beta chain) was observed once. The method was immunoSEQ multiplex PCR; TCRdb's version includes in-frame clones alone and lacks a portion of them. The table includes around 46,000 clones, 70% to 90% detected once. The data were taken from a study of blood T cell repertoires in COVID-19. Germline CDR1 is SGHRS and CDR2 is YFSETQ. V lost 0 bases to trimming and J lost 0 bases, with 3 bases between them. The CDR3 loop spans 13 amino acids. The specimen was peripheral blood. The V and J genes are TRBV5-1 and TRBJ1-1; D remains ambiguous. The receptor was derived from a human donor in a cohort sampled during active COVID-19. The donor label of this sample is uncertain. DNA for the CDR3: TGCGCCAGCAGCTTGGGGCTGAACACTGAAGCTTTCTTT. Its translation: CASSLGLNTEAFF. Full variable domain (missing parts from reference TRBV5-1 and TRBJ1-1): KAGVTQTPRYLIKTRGQQVTLSCSPISGHRSVSWYQQTPGQGLQFLFEYFSETQRNKGNFPGRFSGRQFSNSRSEMNVSTLELGDSALYLCASSLGLNTEAFFGQGTRLTVV.